This TCR beta chain was obtained from a study of CD8+ T cells in alopecia areata. As for the study in general: It was 6 to 18 months of tofacitinib, and then there were 6 months off drug.

The investigators collected lesional scalp punch biopsies and peripheral blood from alopecia areata patients. The sorting of PBMCs gave CD4+ and CD8+ T cells. The germline V and J ends were trimmed by 2 bases and 2 bases, with 14 bases remaining between them. CDR3 length equals 16 residues. Germline CDR1 SGHRS, CDR2 YFSETQ. Following extraction, RNA underwent reverse transcription to cDNA, which served as the sequencing template. Assay: immunoSEQ multiplex PCR; the TCRdb copy retains only in-frame clones and omits some. Of some 99,000 clones listed, around 44% were seen once; the top ten hold 0.79%. V gene TRBV5-1 combines with J gene TRBJ2-1; perhaps TRBD1 as D (6 bases). Sequenced material: CD4+ T cells sorted from blood. This TCR derives from a human donor with alopecia areata. This CDR3 reads CASSLNWDTPYNEQFF. The CDR3 DNA reads TGCGCCAGCAGCTTAAATTGGGACACCCCCTACAATGAGCAGTTCTTC.